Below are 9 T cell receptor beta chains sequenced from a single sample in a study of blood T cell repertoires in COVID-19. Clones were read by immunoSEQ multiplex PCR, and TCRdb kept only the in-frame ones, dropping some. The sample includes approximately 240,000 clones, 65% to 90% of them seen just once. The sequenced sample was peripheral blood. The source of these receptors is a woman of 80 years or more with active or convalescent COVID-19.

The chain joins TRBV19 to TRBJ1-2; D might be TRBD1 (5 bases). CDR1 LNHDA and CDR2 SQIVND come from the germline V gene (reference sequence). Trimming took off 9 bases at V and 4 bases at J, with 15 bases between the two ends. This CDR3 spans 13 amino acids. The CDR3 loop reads CASSARVTYGYTF. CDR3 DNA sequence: TGTGCCAGCTCCGCCAGGGTTACCTATGGCTACACCTTC.

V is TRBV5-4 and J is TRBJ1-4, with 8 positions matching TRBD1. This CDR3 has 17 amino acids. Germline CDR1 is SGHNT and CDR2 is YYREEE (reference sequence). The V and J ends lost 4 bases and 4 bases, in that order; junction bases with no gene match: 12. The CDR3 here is CASSQGQGVGINEKLFF. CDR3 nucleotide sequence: TGTGCCAGCAGCCAAGGACAGGGCGTCGGGATTAATGAAAAACTGTTTTTT.

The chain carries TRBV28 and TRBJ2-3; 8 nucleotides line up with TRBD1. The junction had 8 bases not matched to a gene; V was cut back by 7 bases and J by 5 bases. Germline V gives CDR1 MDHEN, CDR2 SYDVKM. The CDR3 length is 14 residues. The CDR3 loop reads CASNGAGGRDTQYF. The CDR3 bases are TGTGCCAGCAACGGGGCAGGGGGCAGAGATACGCAGTATTTT.

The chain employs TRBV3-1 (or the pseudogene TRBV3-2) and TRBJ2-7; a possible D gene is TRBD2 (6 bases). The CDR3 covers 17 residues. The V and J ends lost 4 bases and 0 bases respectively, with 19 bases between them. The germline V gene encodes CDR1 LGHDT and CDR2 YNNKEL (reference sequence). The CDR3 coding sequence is TGTGCCAGCAGCCGAAACCGGGCTAGCGCGAGCTCCTACGAGCAGTACTTC. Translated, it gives CASSRNRASASSYEQYF.

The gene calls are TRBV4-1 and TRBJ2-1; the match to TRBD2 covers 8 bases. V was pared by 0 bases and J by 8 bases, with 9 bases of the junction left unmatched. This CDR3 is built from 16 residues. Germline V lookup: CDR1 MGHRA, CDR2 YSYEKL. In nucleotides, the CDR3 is TGCGCCAGCAGCCAAGATTTGGCGGGAGGAGGGGATGAGCAGTTCTTC. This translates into CASSQDLAGGGDEQFF.

CDR3 in DNA: TGTGCCAGCAGCGGTCGGGACATATACACTGAAGCTTTCTTT. Translated, it gives CASSGRDIYTEAFF. The J gene is TRBJ1-1, the V gene TRBV3-1 (or the pseudogene TRBV3-2); D is perhaps TRBD1 (6 bases). CDR1 is LGHDT, CDR2 YNNKEL, per germline (reference sequence). The CDR3 consists of 14 residues. Deletions cut 5 bases from V and 3 bases from J, with 13 bases between.

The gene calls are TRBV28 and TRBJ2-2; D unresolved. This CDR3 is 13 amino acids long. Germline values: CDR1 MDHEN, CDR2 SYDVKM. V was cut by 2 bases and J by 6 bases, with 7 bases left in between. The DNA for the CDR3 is TGTGCCAGCAGTTTACCCGGTCCCGGGGAGCTGTTTTTT. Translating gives CASSLPGPGELFF. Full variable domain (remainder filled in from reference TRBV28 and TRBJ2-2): DVKVTQSSRYLVKRTGEKVFLECVQDMDHENMFWYRQDPGLGLRLIYFSYDVKMKEKGDIPEGYSVSREKKERFSLILESASTNQTSMYLCASSLPGPGELFFGEGSRLTVL.

CDR3 sequence: CASTSGQGNQPQHF. The CDR3 coding sequence is TGTGCCAGTACCTCGGGACAGGGGAATCAGCCCCAGCATTTT. This chain joins TRBV19 and TRBJ1-5; 10 bases align to TRBD1. Germline CDR1 LNHDA, CDR2 SQIVND (reference sequence). CDR3 length equals 14 residues. Trimming at V came to 7 bases and at J to 4 bases, leaving 4 bases not matched to a gene.

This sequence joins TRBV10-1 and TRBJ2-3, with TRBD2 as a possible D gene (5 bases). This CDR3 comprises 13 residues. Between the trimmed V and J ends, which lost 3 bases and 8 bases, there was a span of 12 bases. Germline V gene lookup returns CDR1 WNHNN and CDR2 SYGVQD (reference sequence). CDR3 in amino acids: CASSDQRAGTQYF. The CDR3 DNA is TGCGCCAGCAGTGATCAAAGGGCGGGTACGCAGTATTTT.